This TCR beta chain was documented in a study of blood T cells in healthy people across ages. Study-level points and caveats: Naive T cell percentage by flow cytometry tracked strongly with beta diversity. Unsorted PBMCs ruled out conclusive naive versus antigen-experienced comparison.

V lost 7 bases to trimming and J lost 1 base; unmatched junction nucleotides: 4. The CDR3 sequence is 15 residues long. A word on this clonotype: Its matching antigen is unknown.

A J-beta primer mix and a sample-barcoded 5' primer were used in a second PCR of roughly 6 to 12 cycles. One entry per CDR3 protein, called by TCRdb with MiXCR from the 5' RACE reads. The sample consists of approximately 780,000 distinct CDR3 sequences, 25% to 30% of them appearing once. This sample was also put to use in a study of T cells of mothers and their children. According to that study: Several children and their three healthy Caucasian mothers were the donors.

Source material: blood. This clonotype was obtained from a boy aged 5 to 17 in good health. The gene calls are TRBV12-3 or TRBV12-4 and TRBJ2-1, with TRBD2 matching 10 bases. The CDR3 spells CASTASGRSYNEQFF. The CDR3 region has the DNA TGTGCCAGCACCGCTAGCGGGAGATCCTACAATGAGCAGTTCTTC.